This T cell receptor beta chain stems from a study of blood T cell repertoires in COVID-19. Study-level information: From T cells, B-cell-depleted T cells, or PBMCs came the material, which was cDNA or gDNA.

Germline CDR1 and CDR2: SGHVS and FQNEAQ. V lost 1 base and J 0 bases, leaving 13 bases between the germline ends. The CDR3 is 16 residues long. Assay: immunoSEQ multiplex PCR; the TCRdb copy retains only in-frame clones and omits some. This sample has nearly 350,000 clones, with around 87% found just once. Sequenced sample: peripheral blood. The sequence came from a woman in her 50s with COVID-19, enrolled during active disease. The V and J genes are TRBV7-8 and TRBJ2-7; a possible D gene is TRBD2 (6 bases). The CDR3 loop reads CASSLVTSSTSYEQYF. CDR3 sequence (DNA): TGTGCCAGCAGCTTAGTTACTAGCTCCACCTCCTACGAGCAGTACTTC.